This TCR beta chain stems from a study of EBV T-cell therapy then PD-1 blockade in nasopharyngeal carcinoma. Remarks on this clone: Its cognate antigen is unknown.

Treatment in this sample: AdE1-LMPpoly-expanded autologous EBV-specific T-cell therapy followed by anti-PD-1 nivolumab. The data were produced by immunoSEQ multiplex PCR, yet TCRdb's version contains in-frame clones alone and is incomplete. The sample carries approximately 21,000 clones, over 75% recorded once. CDR3 size: 14 residues. Trimming took off 6 bases at V and 6 bases at J, with 14 bases between the two ends. Germline-derived CDR1 and CDR2 are MNHEY and SVGAGI. The V and J genes are TRBV6-5 and TRBJ2-2; the D gene is possibly TRBD2 (6 bases). This TCR was sampled from a man aged 35 to 55 with nasopharyngeal carcinoma. This material consisted of CD8+ T cells from blood, taken at day 61 from a patient whose treatment included autologous EBV-specific T cells and nivolumab. The DNA for the CDR3 is TGTGCCAGCAGGGGGGACTCGGAATCCGGGGAGCTGTTTTTT. The encoded protein is CASRGDSESGELFF.